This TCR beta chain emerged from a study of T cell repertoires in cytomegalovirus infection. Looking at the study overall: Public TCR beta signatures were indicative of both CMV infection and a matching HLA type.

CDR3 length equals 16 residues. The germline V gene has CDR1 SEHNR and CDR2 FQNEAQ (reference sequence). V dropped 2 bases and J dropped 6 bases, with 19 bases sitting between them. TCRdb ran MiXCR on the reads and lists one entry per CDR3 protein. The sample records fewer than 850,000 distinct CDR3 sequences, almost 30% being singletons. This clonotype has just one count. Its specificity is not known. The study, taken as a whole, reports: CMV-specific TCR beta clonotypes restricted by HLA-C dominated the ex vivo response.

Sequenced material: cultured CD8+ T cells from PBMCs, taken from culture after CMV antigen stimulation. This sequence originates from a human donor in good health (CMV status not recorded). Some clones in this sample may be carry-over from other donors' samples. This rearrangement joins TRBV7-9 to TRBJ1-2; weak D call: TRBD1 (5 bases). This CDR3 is CASSLPGAGIKDGYTF. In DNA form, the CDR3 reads TGTGCCAGCAGCTTACCTGGGGCAGGGATAAAAGATGGCTACACCTTC.